The 13 T cell receptor beta chains in this list originate from one sample, sequenced in a study of CD8 T cells in ankylosing spondylitis. TCRdb re-called the 5' RACE reads through MiXCR, storing one row per CDR3 protein. The repertoire consists of about 250,000 distinct CDR3 sequences, with over 30% occurring once and the leading ten covering about 4.2%. Sequenced material: blood, either unsorted or a sorted T cell fraction (not recorded which). Source of these receptors: a male donor with ankylosing spondylitis or in good health (not recorded which).

This clonotype was counted only a few times. The V and J genes are TRBV28 and TRBJ2-7; D is perhaps TRBD1 (6 bases). Between the trimmed V and J ends, which lost 8 bases and 2 bases, there was a span of 22 bases. Germline V gene sequence: CDR1 MDHEN, CDR2 SYDVKM. The CDR3 totals 16 residues. CDR3 in amino acids: CASQYGQGWITYEQYF. In nucleotides, the CDR3 is TGTGCCAGCCAATACGGGCAGGGGTGGATCACCTACGAGCAGTACTTC.

This clonotype showed up just a few times. The chain recombines TRBV29-1 with TRBJ2-7; 7 bases agree with TRBD2. The CDR3 is 12 residues long. J gave up 5 bases and V 6 bases, and 7 bases lay outside the gene matches. Looked up from germline, CDR1 is SQVTM and CDR2 is ANQGSEA. The CDR3 DNA reads TGCAGCGTAGTATCGGGACTAAACGAGCAGTACTTC. Residues: CSVVSGLNEQYF.

The chain has TRBV6-5 and TRBJ2-7, with 9 bases aligning to TRBD2. CDR1 and CDR2 from the germline V gene are MNHEY and SVGAGI. CDR3 length: 15 residues. Trimming took 2 bases from V and 1 from J; bases not matched to a gene: 3. CDR3 sequence reads: CASSYAAGGSYEQYF. In DNA, the CDR3 is TGTGCCAGCAGTTACGCGGCGGGGGGGTCCTACGAGCAGTACTTC.

In nucleotides, the CDR3 is TGTGCCAGCAGCGTAACGGGGGGGCTTGGAGATGAGCAGTTCTTC. It codes for CASSVTGGLGDEQFF. The chain carries TRBV9 and TRBJ2-1; 8 nucleotides line up with TRBD2. The CDR3 length is 15 residues. The trim removed 1 base at V and 8 bases at J, leaving 8 bases unmatched. Germline assignment: CDR1 SGDLS and CDR2 YYNGEE.

The chain uses TRBV7-7 and TRBJ2-5, with 12 positions matching TRBD1. The CDR3 runs to 15 residues. V lost 4 bases, J lost 5 bases, and 5 bases stayed unmatched. The germline V gene encodes CDR1 SSHAT and CDR2 FNYEAQ (reference sequence). The CDR3 region is CASSSGTGGAETQYF. The CDR3 DNA reads TGTGCCAGCAGCTCCGGGACAGGGGGCGCGGAGACCCAGTACTTC.

This chain uses TRBV12-3 or TRBV12-4 with TRBJ2-5, with a possible D match to TRBD2 (6 bases). The ends were cut back, 6 bases at V and 5 bases at J, with 16 bases in the middle. The length of the CDR3 is 14 residues. CDR3 sequence reads: CASRPGTSRETQYF. DNA of the CDR3: TGTGCCAGCAGACCCGGGACTTCGCGGGAGACCCAGTACTTC.

This clonotype appeared a few times. The chain couples TRBV9 to TRBJ2-7; D may be TRBD2 (7 bases). V was clipped by 0 bases and J by 2 bases, with 21 bases between them. Germline CDR1 is SGDLS and CDR2 is YYNGEE. The CDR3 runs 18 residues. The CDR3 spells CASSVGPSGGGQPYEQYF. CDR3 nucleotides: TGTGCCAGCAGCGTAGGCCCCTCTGGCGGGGGCCAACCCTACGAGCAGTACTTC.

This clonotype occurred a few times. J is TRBJ1-5 and V is TRBV10-3, with D possibly TRBD1 on 5 matching bases. CDR1 ENHRY and CDR2 SYGVKD come from the germline V gene. Trimming left V 10 bases short and J 6 bases short, with 13 bases between. This CDR3 is built from 12 residues. As DNA, the CDR3 is TGTGCCACTCCTGGCAGGGTTCAGCCCCAGCATTTT. The encoded protein is CATPGRVQPQHF.

The rearrangement joins TRBV7-9 to TRBJ1-3, with a possible D match to TRBD1 (5 bases). From germline, CDR1 is SEHNR and CDR2 FQNEAQ (reference sequence). This CDR3 contains 16 residues. V shed 5 bases and J shed 0 bases, with 14 bases lying between them. The CDR3 sequence is CASSPPLGLSGNTIYF. The CDR3 coding sequence is TGTGCCAGCAGCCCCCCGCTGGGACTCTCTGGAAACACCATATATTTT. The variable domain in full, with the rest retrieved from reference TRBV7-9 and TRBJ1-3, is DTGVSQNPRHKITKRGQNVTFRCDPISEHNRLYWYRQTLGQGPEFLTYFQNEAQLEKSRLLSDRFSAERPKGSFSTLEIQRTEQGDSAMYLCASSPPLGLSGNTIYFGEGSWLTVV.

This chain links TRBV12-3 or TRBV12-4 with TRBJ1-2; D ambiguous. The CDR3 is 12 residues long. V gave up 5 bases and J gave up 3 bases, with 7 bases separating them. CDR3 protein: CASSGQDYGYTF. CDR3 sequence (DNA): TGTGCCAGCAGTGGGCAGGACTATGGCTACACCTTC.

This clonotype occurred a few times. The chain employs TRBV20-1 and TRBJ2-7; 7 bases are a match to TRBD1. Germline V gene sequence: CDR1 DFQATT, CDR2 SNEGSKA (reference sequence). This CDR3 has 15 residues. After removal of 0 bases from V and 2 bases from J, the junction contained 7 bases not matched to a gene. DNA for the CDR3: TGCAGTGCTAGAGATCACGAGACAGGGCCCTACGAGCAGTACTTC. It is translated as CSARDHETGPYEQYF.

V usage is TRBV6-1 and J usage is TRBJ2-7, with 10 nucleotides matching TRBD2. This CDR3 is built from 16 residues. The V and J ends lost 7 bases and 2 bases, in that order; junction bases with no gene match: 11. The V gene's germline CDR1 is MNHNS and CDR2 SASEGT. DNA of the CDR3: TGTGCCAGCATGGTCCTTTTAGCGGGGGGCCCCTACGAGCAGTACTTC. This codes for CASMVLLAGGPYEQYF.

The chain is built from TRBV4-1 and TRBJ1-1; no clear D. Trimming took 1 base from V and 3 from J, leaving 9 bases between them. Per the germline V gene, CDR1 is MGHRA and CDR2 is YSYEKL. CDR3 length: 14 amino acids. This CDR3 reads CASSQVAGYTEAFF. CDR3 DNA sequence: TGCGCCAGCAGCCAAGTGGCGGGTTACACTGAAGCTTTCTTT.